These 20 T cell receptor beta chains were sequenced from one sample in a study of PD-1 blockade in classical Hodgkin lymphoma (dated by TCRdb to between 2020 and 2021). Library generation was performed with the immunoSEQ multiplex PCR assay. TCRdb limited this immuneACCESS table to in-frame rearrangements with V and J called. A share of clones is missing; checked studies link under half to unresolved V genes, and the rest is unexplained. The sample table records under 20,000 clones; 76% of these occur just once. The ten largest clones represent about 41% of the sample. The time point label for this specimen denotes: cycle 4 day 1 (C4D1), after less than seven weeks of nivolumab. Every trial patient had relapsed following autologous stem cell transplantation, and prior brentuximab vedotin exposure was what differed among cohorts A, B and C. The specimen comprised peripheral blood mononuclear cells (PBMCs), sampled before the fourth cycle of nivolumab. These receptors were obtained from a human donor with classical Hodgkin lymphoma.

The chain carries TRBV19 and TRBJ1-5; D remains unclear. Germline V lookup: CDR1 LNHDA, CDR2 SQIVND (reference sequence). The CDR3 loop spans 15 amino acids. V shed 6 bases and J shed 1 base, with 13 bases lying between them. The CDR3 reads CASRARQASNQPQHF. CDR3 sequence (DNA): TGTGCCAGTAGAGCGAGACAAGCAAGCAATCAGCCCCAGCATTTT.

The gene calls are TRBV2 and TRBJ2-7; no definite D call. Trimming cost V 7 bases and J 2 bases, with 9 bases left between them. Germline V gene lookup returns CDR1 SNHLY and CDR2 FYNNEI. CDR3 length: 12 amino acids. The DNA for the CDR3 is TGTGCCAGCAAGCACAGTACCTACGAGCAGTACTTC. As protein: CASKHSTYEQYF. Variable domain in full (rest from reference TRBV2 and TRBJ2-7): EPEVTQTPSHQVTQMGQEVILRCVPISNHLYFYWYRQILGQKVEFLVSFYNNEISEKSEIFDDQFSVERPDGSNFTLKIRSTKLEDSAMYFCASKHSTYEQYFGPGTRLTVT.

The chain has TRBV30 and TRBJ2-3; the match to TRBD2 covers 7 bases. The CDR3 sequence is 16 residues long. V shed 0 bases, J shed 7 bases, and the junction held 13 bases outside the gene matches. Germline V gene data show CDR1 as GTSNPN and CDR2 as SVGIG (reference sequence). The DNA of the CDR3 is TGTGCCTGGAGTGTAACCATTCCGGGGGGAGGGTATACGCAGTATTTT. The encoded protein is CAWSVTIPGGGYTQYF.

This clone came up once. The chain carries TRBV4-3 and TRBJ1-2, with TRBD1 identical over 9 bases. V dropped 5 bases and J dropped 2; count of bases not matched to a gene: 3. CDR1 and CDR2 from the germline V gene are LGHNA and YSLEER. This CDR3 is built from 14 residues. For the CDR3, the DNA is TGCGCCAGCAGCGCCGACAGGGGGAACTATGGCTACACCTTC. As protein: CASSADRGNYGYTF.

This chain joins TRBV21-1 and TRBJ2-1; TRBD2 was called by the table and not checked on the DNA. TRBV21-1 constitutes a pseudogene. This CDR3 spans 13 amino acids. DNA of the CDR3: TGTGCCAGCAGCAAGCCTAGGACGGGGGAGCAGTTCTTC. The encoded protein is CASSKPRTGEQFF.

V is TRBV6-1 and J is TRBJ1-3; D call uncertain. V gave up 6 bases and J gave up 4 bases, with 10 bases separating them. CDR1 is MNHNS, CDR2 SASEGT, per germline. The CDR3 is made up of 13 amino acids. CDR3 residues: CASRHPPGNTIYF. CDR3 DNA: TGTGCCAGCAGACACCCCCCGGGAAACACCATATATTTT.

The chain couples TRBV2 to TRBJ1-2; 9 positions match TRBD1. This CDR3 has 14 amino acids. V trimming: 3 bases; J trimming: 4 bases; junction bases outside the gene matches: 3. CDR1 and CDR2 from the germline V gene are SNHLY and FYNNEI. The CDR3 coding sequence is TGTGCCAGCAGTGAGGACAGGGGACCCTATGGCTACACCTTC. Encoded protein: CASSEDRGPYGYTF.

The chain recombines TRBV5-3 with TRBJ2-2, with 9 bases matching TRBD1. TRBV5-3 is filed as an ORF, its function uncertain. The CDR3 has 15 amino acids. The trim removed 8 bases at V and 8 bases at J, leaving 13 bases unmatched. This CDR3 is CASRLPGQGTGELFF. CDR3 nucleotides: TGTGCCAGCAGACTACCGGGACAGGGAACGGGGGAGCTGTTTTTT.

J is TRBJ1-1 and V is TRBV25-1, with TRBD1 as a possible D gene (5 bases). V lost 3 bases and J lost 1, with 9 bases in between. The CDR3 runs to 14 residues. Per germline, CDR1 MGHDK and CDR2 SYGVNS. The CDR3, as DNA: TGTGCCAGCAGTGAGGCCCAGGGGAACACTGAAGCTTTCTTT. Translated: CASSEAQGNTEAFF. Supplemented by reference TRBV25-1 and TRBJ1-1, the full variable domain reads EADIYQTPRYLVIGTGKKITLECSQTMGHDKMYWYQQDPGMELHLIHYSYGVNSTEKGDLSSESTVSRIRTEHFPLTLESARPSHTSQYLCASSEAQGNTEAFFGQGTRLTVV.

CDR3 sequence (DNA): TGTGCCAGCAGAAGACCGAACACCGGGGAGCTGTTTTTT. It encodes CASRRPNTGELFF. The genes are TRBV6-4 and TRBJ2-2; D not resolved. V lost 6 bases, J lost 0 bases, and 5 bases lay in between. CDR3 length: 13 amino acids. CDR1 and CDR2 (germline): MRHNA, SNTAGT.

The chain is built from TRBV5-1 and TRBJ2-3; 12 positions match TRBD2. Trimming removed 5 bases from V and 3 bases from J; junction bases left unmatched: 7. Germline values: CDR1 SGHRS, CDR2 YFSETQ. This CDR3 has 16 residues. The chain's CDR3 is CASRDLAGGRTDTQYF. The CDR3, as DNA: TGCGCCAGCAGGGATCTAGCGGGAGGGCGAACAGATACGCAGTATTTT.

This chain uses TRBV2 with TRBJ2-3; maybe TRBD1 (6 bases). With 10 bases removed from V and 2 bases from J, the gap between germline ends came to 16 bases. CDR3 length equals 14 residues. The germline gives CDR1 SNHLY, CDR2 FYNNEI. The CDR3: CAIPRDTTTDTQYF. The CDR3 DNA sequence: TGTGCCATACCCCGGGACACAACCACAGATACGCAGTATTTT.

The table lists this clone with a count of one. The chain combines TRBV6-1 with TRBJ2-7; a weak D match, TRBD2 (6 bases). The V end was cut by 4 bases, the J end by 0 bases, with 13 bases between. Per germline, CDR1 MNHNS and CDR2 SASEGT. This CDR3 region has 15 residues. The CDR3 nucleotides are TGTGCCAGCAGTGGGGACTGGTCGAGCTCCTACGAGCAGTACTTC. Translated: CASSGDWSSSYEQYF.

The V and J genes are TRBV6-1 and TRBJ1-5; 8 bases align to TRBD1. This CDR3 spans 17 amino acids. The V segment lost 2 bases and the J segment 4 bases; nucleotides outside the gene matches: 10. Germline loops: CDR1 MNHNS, CDR2 SASEGT. CDR3 region: CASSEKRDRLTNQPQHF. The CDR3 region has the DNA TGTGCCAGCAGTGAAAAGCGGGACAGGTTAACTAATCAGCCCCAGCATTTT.

The chain joins TRBV5-1 to TRBJ2-7; D not certain. In germline, CDR1 is SGHRS, CDR2 YFSETQ. This CDR3 spans 14 amino acids. Between the trimmed V and J ends, which lost 0 bases and 2 bases, there was a span of 9 bases. CDR3: CASSLELVTYEQYF. CDR3 in DNA: TGCGCCAGCAGCTTGGAATTAGTAACCTACGAGCAGTACTTC.

The chain couples TRBV21-1 to TRBJ2-1. TRBV21-1 is assigned pseudogene status. CDR3 size: 17 residues. The CDR3 DNA reads as TGTGCCAGCAGCAAAGGTCAGCCTCTGAGCTCCTACAATGAGCAGTTCTTC. Protein product: CASSKGQPLSSYNEQFF.

Only a few counts were recorded for this clone. CDR3 bases: TGTGCCAGCAGTTTATTGGGTCGATGGGGGACAGCAAACTATGGCTACACCTTC. It specifies CASSLLGRWGTANYGYTF. The V and J genes are TRBV27 and TRBJ1-2; 7 bases align to TRBD1. CDR1 and CDR2 (germline): MNHEY, SMNVEV (reference sequence). The V and J ends lost 1 base and 2 bases, in that order; junction bases with no gene match: 13. The CDR3 loop spans 18 amino acids.

The V and J genes are TRBV19 and TRBJ1-6, with TRBD1 matching 7 bases. From germline, CDR1 is LNHDA and CDR2 SQIVND (reference sequence). The CDR3 is made up of 16 amino acids. The ends lost 4 bases at V and 5 bases at J; junction bases unmatched: 8. CDR3 coding DNA: TGTGCCAGTAGTAAGTACCGGGACAGAAATAATTCACCCCTCCACTTT. Protein: CASSKYRDRNNSPLHF.

The chain combines TRBV6-5 with TRBJ1-5, with 9 bases that match TRBD1. The CDR3 is 15 amino acids. CDR1 is MNHEY, CDR2 SVGAGI, per germline. V gave up 6 bases and J gave up 5 bases; unmatched junction bases: 8. The chain's CDR3 is CASRGGTGRYQPQHF. CDR3 DNA sequence: TGTGCCAGCAGGGGGGGGACAGGGCGATATCAGCCCCAGCATTTT.

The CDR3 DNA reads as TGTGCCAGTAGTATATCTCCCCTACTAGGTCAGCCCCAGCATTTT. This encodes CASSISPLLGQPQHF. The V call is TRBV19, the J call TRBJ1-5; D uncertain. Looked up from germline, CDR1 is LNHDA and CDR2 is SQIVND (reference sequence). V lost 2 bases and J 6 bases, leaving 14 bases between the germline ends. There are 15 residues in the CDR3. The whole variable domain, remainder taken from reference TRBV19 and TRBJ1-5, is DGGITQSPKYLFRKEGQNVTLSCEQNLNHDAMYWYRQDPGQGLRLIYYSQIVNDFQKGDIAEGYSVSREKKESFPLTVTSAQKNPTAFYLCASSISPLLGQPQHFGDGTRLSIL.